Below, 32 T cell receptor beta chains from the same sample are listed, as sequenced in a study of T cells in Graves' hyperthyroidism and ophthalmopathy. What was amplified from RNA transcripts were TCR beta CDR3 regions. The TCR CDR3 was amplified in a first-round RT-PCR using the HTBI primer set. TCRdb re-called the multiplex PCR reads through MiXCR, storing one row per CDR3 protein. Of about 400,000 distinct CDR3 sequences listed, just under 25% are singletons. Source material: blood. These receptors all come from a man aged 45-60 years with Graves' hyperthyroidism.

V and J are TRBV3-1 and TRBJ2-1, with a weak D call TRBD2 (5 bases). This CDR3 has 15 residues. Trimming took off 4 bases at V and 5 bases at J, with 15 bases between the two ends. The germline CDR1 and CDR2 sequences are LGHDT and YNNKEL (reference sequence). This CDR3 reads CASSRVGETNNEQFF. The CDR3 DNA sequence: TGTGCCAGCAGCCGGGTGGGAGAAACCAACAATGAGCAGTTCTTC.

This clonotype has just a few counts. This sequence joins TRBV6-1 and TRBJ2-7; 7 bases fit TRBD1. Trimming at V came to 5 bases and at J to 4 bases, leaving 2 bases not matched to a gene. Germline V gene lookup returns CDR1 MNHNS and CDR2 SASEGT. The CDR3 spans 12 residues. The CDR3 DNA follows: TGTGCCAGCAGTAGGGACAGATACGAGCAGTACTTC. Translating it yields CASSRDRYEQYF.

The chain joins TRBV20-1 to TRBJ1-1; possible D gene TRBD1, 5 bases. The germline CDR1 and CDR2 sequences are DFQATT and SNEGSKA (reference sequence). The CDR3 is 15 residues long. The V and J ends lost 3 bases and 1 base respectively, with 15 bases between them. DNA of the CDR3: TGCAGTGCTAGGGATCCCAGGGCCCAGAACACTGAAGCTTTCTTT. Amino acid sequence: CSARDPRAQNTEAFF.

In its sample, this clonotype was seen a few times. J is TRBJ1-1 and V is TRBV11-2; D possibly corresponds to TRBD1 (5 bases). Germline CDR1 reads SGHAT; CDR2 reads FQNNGV. V was shortened by 5 bases and J by 0 bases, with 10 bases between the two germline ends. The length of the CDR3 is 14 residues. The CDR3 region is CASSVGPLNTEAFF. The CDR3 DNA is TGTGCCAGCAGCGTGGGACCGTTGAACACTGAAGCTTTCTTT.

This clonotype was recorded a few times. The chain joins TRBV6-9 to TRBJ2-3, with 11 positions matching TRBD2. Germline V CDR1 and CDR2: MNHGY, SVAAGI. This CDR3 spans 17 amino acids. V trimming: 4 bases; J trimming: 1 base; junction bases outside the gene matches: 7. The CDR3 spells CASSSTSGNYGTDTQYF. The CDR3 nucleotides read TGTGCCAGCAGTTCGACTAGCGGGAATTATGGCACAGATACGCAGTATTTT.

This clonotype turned up a few times. This rearrangement joins TRBV3-1 to TRBJ2-7, with D unresolved. This CDR3 comprises 14 residues. The germline gives CDR1 LGHDT, CDR2 YNNKEL (reference sequence). V was trimmed by 2 bases and J by 3 bases, leaving 11 bases between them. The CDR3 bases are TGTGCCAGCAGCCAACTTTCGCTCCACTACGAGCAGTACTTC. Translation: CASSQLSLHYEQYF.

This clonotype was counted only a few times. The chain joins TRBV24-1 to TRBJ2-2, with TRBD2 matching 9 bases. The CDR3 is 18 residues long. CDR1 KGHDR and CDR2 SFDVKD come from the germline V gene. V lost 3 bases, J lost 4 bases, and 11 bases stayed unmatched. The CDR3 DNA follows: TGTGCCACCAGTGATACGAAACCAGCGGGAGGAGGCACCGGGGAGCTGTTTTTT. Translated: CATSDTKPAGGGTGELFF.

The V call is TRBV6-1, the J call TRBJ1-1, with D tentatively TRBD1 (5 bases). From germline, CDR1 is MNHNS and CDR2 SASEGT. The CDR3 contains 15 residues. V gave up 5 bases and J gave up 0 bases, with 13 bases separating them. The CDR3 nucleotides are TGTGCCAGCAGTAAGTCAAGGACACTGAACACTGAAGCTTTCTTT. Its translation is CASSKSRTLNTEAFF.

The chain carries TRBV12-3 or TRBV12-4 and TRBJ1-3; D not resolved. V shed 1 base and J shed 0 bases, with 7 bases lying between them. This CDR3 contains 15 residues. CDR3 sequence reads: CASSLDTISGNTIYF. For the CDR3, the DNA is TGTGCCAGCAGTTTAGATACTATCTCTGGAAACACCATATATTTT.

CDR3 protein: CASSPRLPSYEQYF. Here the CDR3 DNA reads TGTGCCAGCAGTCCCAGACTACCCTCCTACGAGCAGTACTTC. The gene calls are TRBV28 and TRBJ2-7; perhaps TRBD2 as D (5 bases). The V end lost 5 bases, the J end lost 0 bases, and 11 bases lay between the germline ends. Germline CDR1 reads MDHEN; CDR2 reads SYDVKM. This CDR3 region has 14 residues.

This clonotype was observed a handful of times. CDR3 in amino acids: CASSPWTAGFLSYEQYF. The CDR3, as DNA: TGTGCCAGCAGTCCTTGGACAGCTGGTTTCCTTTCCTACGAGCAGTACTTC. V is TRBV27 and J is TRBJ2-7, with D possibly being TRBD1 (6 bases). Trimming left V 5 bases short and J 1 base short, with 21 bases between. This CDR3 is built from 17 residues. Germline CDR1 is MNHEY and CDR2 is SMNVEV (reference sequence).

To note about this clonotype: Possible read error: a much larger clone is one base away. The CDR3 spells CASSLTPGPESYNEQFF. The CDR3 DNA follows: TGTGCCAGCAGCCTTACACCGGGACCGGAATCCTACAATGAGCAGTTCTTC. J is TRBJ2-1 and V is TRBV7-6; D may be TRBD1 or TRBD2 (5 bases each). The CDR3 covers 17 residues. Germline V lookup: CDR1 SGHVS, CDR2 FNYEAQ. Deletions cut 5 bases from V and 1 base from J, with 18 bases between.

V is TRBV5-1 and J is TRBJ1-4, with D possibly being TRBD1 (5 bases). Germline CDR1 is SGHRS and CDR2 is YFSETQ. With 6 bases removed from V and 8 bases from J, the gap between germline ends came to 17 bases. This CDR3 is built from 14 residues. CDR3 sequence reads: CASTHTDSGEKLFF. In DNA, the CDR3 is TGCGCCAGCACCCACACCGACAGTGGGGAAAAACTGTTTTTT.

The chain recombines TRBV12-3 or TRBV12-4 with TRBJ1-1, with TRBD1 matching over 9 bases. There are 13 residues in the CDR3. After removal of 2 bases from V and 7 bases from J, the junction contained 2 bases not matched to a gene. The CDR3 reads CASSLLDRGEAFF. Here the CDR3 DNA reads TGTGCCAGCAGTTTACTGGACAGGGGTGAAGCTTTCTTT.

V is TRBV24-1 and J is TRBJ1-5; 7 bases align to TRBD1. J was trimmed by 2 bases and V by 7 bases; bases with no gene match: 19. CDR1 is KGHDR, CDR2 SFDVKD, per germline. The CDR3 covers 19 residues. The CDR3 spells CATSFYRGEGNYGNQPQHF. The CDR3 DNA follows: TGTGCCACCAGCTTCTACAGGGGTGAGGGAAATTACGGCAATCAGCCCCAGCATTTT.

This clonotype was observed a handful of times. The CDR3 nucleotides are TGTGCCACCAGTTCCGGATTTAAAGCTTTCTTT. It yields the protein CATSSGFKAFF. V usage is TRBV24-1 and J usage is TRBJ1-1; no firm D call. The CDR3 runs 11 residues. From germline, CDR1 is KGHDR and CDR2 SFDVKD. The V gene lost 6 bases and the J gene lost 9 bases, with 10 bases spanning the gap.

This clonotype was detected a few times. The V call is TRBV7-9, the J call TRBJ1-1, with 7 positions matching TRBD1. Per the germline V gene, CDR1 is SEHNR and CDR2 is FQNEAQ (reference sequence). Trimming took 4 bases from V and 1 from J; bases not matched to a gene: 9. The CDR3 is 16 amino acids. The CDR3: CASSSTPGTANTEAFF. The CDR3, as DNA: TGTGCCAGCAGCTCCACACCCGGGACAGCGAACACTGAAGCTTTCTTT.

Of note for this clonotype: This could be a read error, since a much larger clone is one nucleotide away. The rearrangement joins TRBV7-2 to TRBJ2-3; 7 bases fit TRBD2. Germline V gene data show CDR1 as SGHTA and CDR2 as FQGNSA. The length of the CDR3 is 15 residues. Losses at the gene ends were 5 bases for V and 3 bases for J; bases not matched to a gene: 8. This chain's CDR3 is CASSHGLGKTDTQYF. The CDR3 nucleotides are TGTGCCAGCAGCCATGGACTAGGAAAGACAGATACGCAGTATTTT. Complete variable domain (other parts from reference TRBV7-2 and TRBJ2-3): GAGVSQSPSNKVTEKGKDVELRCDPISGHTALYWYRQSLGQGLEFLIYFQGNSAPDKSGLPSDRFSAERTGGSVSTLTIQRTQQEDSAVYLCASSHGLGKTDTQYFGPGTRLTVL.

This clonotype has just a few counts. The genes are TRBV20-1 and TRBJ2-5; D call uncertain. V was pared by 0 bases and J by 5 bases, with 10 bases between. The CDR3 totals 13 residues. CDR1 DFQATT and CDR2 SNEGSKA come from the germline V gene (reference sequence). The CDR3 loop reads CSAREVPRETQYF. Written as DNA, the CDR3 is TGCAGTGCTAGAGAGGTGCCAAGGGAGACCCAGTACTTC.

In its sample, this clonotype was seen many times. The V call is TRBV28, the J call TRBJ2-7; 7 nucleotides match TRBD1. J lost 1 base, V lost 2 bases, and 11 bases had no gene match. Germline V lookup: CDR1 MDHEN, CDR2 SYDVKM. The CDR3 has 17 amino acids. The CDR3 is CASSLTPGRGPSYEQYF. The DNA for the CDR3 is TGTGCCAGCAGTTTAACTCCTGGAAGGGGGCCGTCCTACGAGCAGTACTTC.

The genes are TRBV11-1 and TRBJ2-1, with D unclear. CDR3 length: 16 amino acids. CDR1 and CDR2 (germline): SGHAT, FQDESV (reference sequence). Trimming removed 1 base at V and 7 bases at J, with 17 bases between. CDR3 loop: CASSLGPGPSRNEQFF. DNA for the CDR3: TGTGCCAGCAGCTTAGGGCCAGGCCCCTCTAGGAATGAGCAGTTCTTC.

In its sample, this clonotype was seen many times. V usage is TRBV28 and J usage is TRBJ2-7; D ambiguous. The V end was cut by 8 bases, the J end by 3 bases, with 5 bases between. CDR1 is MDHEN and CDR2 is SYDVKM in the germline V gene. The CDR3 sequence is 10 residues long. The CDR3 DNA is TGTGCCAGCGGCCGCTACGAGCAGTACTTC. It encodes CASGRYEQYF.

This clonotype was seen ten or more times. The chain couples TRBV28 to TRBJ2-7; D uncertain. This CDR3 is built from 14 residues. V lost 4 bases and J 1 base, leaving 11 bases between the germline ends. Germline loops: CDR1 MDHEN, CDR2 SYDVKM. CDR3 bases: TGTGCCAGCAGTTACGGAGACACTTCCTACGAGCAGTACTTC. This encodes CASSYGDTSYEQYF. The complete variable domain, with remaining parts taken from reference TRBV28 and TRBJ2-7, reads DVKVTQSSRYLVKRTGEKVFLECVQDMDHENMFWYRQDPGLGLRLIYFSYDVKMKEKGDIPEGYSVSREKKERFSLILESASTNQTSMYLCASSYGDTSYEQYFGPGTRLTVT.

CDR3 region: CASSPYRDSPLHF. In DNA, the CDR3 is TGTGCCAGCAGCCCCTACAGAGATTCACCCCTCCACTTT. The chain is built from TRBV7-8 and TRBJ1-6, with no clear D. The V gene's germline CDR1 is SGHVS and CDR2 FQNEAQ. This CDR3 contains 13 residues. Trimming left V 5 bases short and J 8 bases short, with 10 bases between.

This chain joins TRBV7-2 and TRBJ2-7; 8 nucleotides agree with TRBD1. This CDR3 is built from 15 residues. Germline assignment: CDR1 SGHTA and CDR2 FQGNSA. V dropped 4 bases and J dropped 5; count of bases not matched to a gene: 10. The CDR3: CASSSFDRGWDEQYF. The CDR3 nucleotides read TGTGCCAGCAGCTCTTTCGACAGGGGCTGGGACGAGCAGTACTTC.

Points on this clonotype: A read error is possible here, since a much larger clone lies one base away. This is likely a read error, given that the CDR3 carries no conserved phenylalanine or tryptophan at its end. This chain uses TRBV10-3 with TRBJ2-5; possible D gene TRBD1, 6 bases. CDR1 is ENHRY, CDR2 SYGVKD, per germline. This CDR3 is built from 16 residues. Trimming removed 0 bases from V and 3 bases from J, with 14 bases in between. CDR3 region: CAISESFAGAKETQYL. The CDR3 DNA reads as TGTGCCATCAGTGAGTCGTTCGCAGGGGCTAAAGAGACCCAGTACTTA.

This clonotype was detected ten times or more. The chain's CDR3 is CASSLAREREQYF. For the CDR3, the DNA is TGCGCCAGCAGCTTGGCGCGGGAGCGGGAGCAGTACTTC. V gene TRBV5-1 combines with J gene TRBJ2-7; 7 nucleotides align to TRBD2. The junction had 4 bases not matched to a gene; V was cut back by 0 bases and J by 7 bases. Looked up from germline, CDR1 is SGHRS and CDR2 is YFSETQ. CDR3 length equals 13 residues.

This clonotype was seen at least ten times. The chain employs TRBV12-3 or TRBV12-4 and TRBJ2-5; D is undetermined. V lost 3 bases, J lost 4 bases, and 9 bases lay in between. This CDR3 has 13 residues. CDR3 loop: CASSFARRETQYF. DNA for the CDR3: TGTGCCAGCAGTTTTGCCAGGCGAGAGACCCAGTACTTC.

Ten or more counts support this clonotype. The chain is built from TRBV11-2 and TRBJ2-7, with D hard to call. CDR3 length equals 14 residues. Germline assignment: CDR1 SGHAT and CDR2 FQNNGV. V gave up 1 base and J gave up 3 bases, with 10 bases separating them. The CDR3 loop reads CASSLGSLNYEQYF. In DNA, the CDR3 is TGTGCCAGCAGCTTAGGGAGCCTGAACTACGAGCAGTACTTC.

The rearrangement uses TRBV5-6 and TRBJ2-2; D is ambiguous. The CDR3 contains 14 residues. The ends were cut back, 5 bases at V and 3 bases at J, with 11 bases in the middle. From germline, CDR1 is SGHDT and CDR2 YYEEEE. CDR3 in DNA: TGTGCCAGCAGTATTGACACCTACACCGGGGAGCTGTTTTTT. It encodes CASSIDTYTGELFF. Looking up the rest from reference TRBV5-6 and TRBJ2-2 gives the full variable domain: DAGVTQSPTHLIKTRGQQVTLRCSPKSGHDTVSWYQQALGQGPQFIFQYYEEEERQRGNFPDRFSGHQFPNYSSELNVNALLLGDSALYLCASSIDTYTGELFFGEGSRLTVL.

This clonotype was observed many times. The chain recombines TRBV3-1 with TRBJ2-1; the match to TRBD1 covers 11 bases. Germline assignment: CDR1 LGHDT and CDR2 YNNKEL (reference sequence). V shed 4 bases and J 7 bases; nucleotides not matched to a gene: 9. This CDR3 comprises 16 residues. This chain's CDR3 is CASSRDPGQGVNEQFF. CDR3 sequence (DNA): TGTGCCAGCAGCCGGGACCCGGGACAGGGGGTTAATGAGCAGTTCTTC.

The chain combines TRBV28 with TRBJ2-5; D might be TRBD1 or TRBD2, each matching 6 bases. CDR3 length: 14 residues. V lost 6 bases and J 2 bases, leaving 13 bases between the germline ends. In germline, CDR1 is MDHEN, CDR2 SYDVKM. The CDR3 DNA is TGTGCCAGCAGCCGAGGGGGGCAACAAGAGACCCAGTACTTC. Encoded protein: CASSRGGQQETQYF.